These 10 T cell receptor beta chains were sequenced from one sample in a study of T cells in localized non-small cell lung cancer. Using immunoSEQ multiplex PCR, the repertoire was profiled, and TCRdb retains in-frame clones only, with some absent. The top ten hold around 4.7% of the sample, which has about 62,000 clones, 81% seen once. Sequencing was performed on PBMCs, taken before any cancer treatment. The receptors stem from a man aged 35-75 years with stage II lung adenocarcinoma.

The chain combines TRBV21-1 with TRBJ2-1; the D call in the table, TRBD1, was not verified against the DNA. TRBV21-1 is classified as a pseudogene. The CDR3 is made up of 12 amino acids. The CDR3 DNA follows: TGTGCCAGCAGCAGATACAGTTCGGCTGAGTTCTTC. This encodes CASSRYSSAEFF.

The V and J genes are TRBV7-9 and TRBJ1-1, with TRBD1 identical over 10 bases. The CDR3 extends over 15 amino acids. Trimming took 4 bases from V and 3 from J; bases not matched to a gene: 5. CDR1 is SEHNR and CDR2 is FQNEAQ in the germline V gene (reference sequence). In DNA, the CDR3 is TGTGCCAGCAGCTCCCCCGGGACAGGGGACACTGAAGCTTTCTTT. Its protein is CASSSPGTGDTEAFF.

This clone is medium-sized by share. The chain links TRBV4-1 to TRBJ1-1, with 7 bases matching TRBD1. Germline V gene data show CDR1 as MGHRA and CDR2 as YSYEKL. This CDR3 spans 13 amino acids. Unmatched junction bases numbered 5, after V lost 3 bases and J lost 7 bases. CDR3 nucleotides: TGCGCCAGCAGCCAGCATCAGGGGGTTGAAGCTTTCTTT. Translated, it gives CASSQHQGVEAFF.

This chain connects TRBV10-3 to TRBJ2-1; 12 nucleotides align to TRBD2. This CDR3 spans 17 amino acids. CDR1 ENHRY and CDR2 SYGVKD come from the germline V gene. J was trimmed by 9 bases and V by 2 bases; bases with no gene match: 11. CDR3 bases: TGTGCCATCAGTGAGAAGGTGGTGACTAGCGGGAGCGTTGAGCAGTTCTTC. It specifies CAISEKVVTSGSVEQFF.

V usage is TRBV7-9 and J usage is TRBJ2-7; 9 nucleotides match TRBD1. The CDR3 has 13 residues. The germline V gene has CDR1 SEHNR and CDR2 FQNEAQ (reference sequence). After removal of 4 bases from V and 9 bases from J, the junction contained 7 bases not matched to a gene. The CDR3 bases are TGTGCCAGCAGCTCGGGACAGGGCAGCGGGCAGTACTTC. Amino acids: CASSSGQGSGQYF. Together with reference TRBV7-9 and TRBJ2-7, the CDR3 gives the full variable domain: DTGVSQNPRHKITKRGQNVTFRCDPISEHNRLYWYRQTLGQGPEFLTYFQNEAQLEKSRLLSDRFSAERPKGSFSTLEIQRTEQGDSAMYLCASSSGQGSGQYFGPGTRLTVT.

In its sample, this clone was seen many times. DNA for the CDR3: TGTGCCAGTAGTTCCAGGGTAAGGCAGCCCCAGCATTTT. Its translation is CASSSRVRQPQHF. The gene calls are TRBV19 and TRBJ1-5, with a tentative D call TRBD1 (5 bases). Trimming stripped 5 bases from V and 7 bases from J, with 12 bases between. The CDR3 loop spans 13 amino acids. The germline gives CDR1 LNHDA, CDR2 SQIVND (reference sequence).

The chain is built from TRBV5-6 and TRBJ2-7, with 7 bases fitting TRBD2. The CDR3 contains 14 residues. Trimming cost V 4 bases and J 5 bases; bases outside gene matches: 9. The germline CDR1 and CDR2 sequences are SGHDT and YYEEEE. CDR3 amino acids: CASSEGLPRDEQYF. DNA of the CDR3: TGTGCCAGCAGCGAGGGACTACCTCGGGACGAGCAGTACTTC.

This sequence joins TRBV5-6 and TRBJ1-1, with D possibly matching TRBD1 (5 bases). Germline CDR1 and CDR2: SGHDT and YYEEEE. V dropped 4 bases and J dropped 1 base, with 11 bases sitting between them. The CDR3 is 14 amino acids. In DNA, the CDR3 is TGTGCCAGCAGCGTGGGACGGAGGAACACTGAAGCTTTCTTT. It is translated as CASSVGRRNTEAFF.

The rearrangement uses TRBV4-1 and TRBJ1-5; TRBD1 matches at 7 bases. The CDR3 is 16 amino acids. Germline loops: CDR1 MGHRA, CDR2 YSYEKL. Losses at the gene ends were 0 bases for V and 3 bases for J; bases not matched to a gene: 5. CDR3 sequence: CASSQEATGVNQPQHF. CDR3 nucleotide sequence: TGCGCCAGCAGCCAAGAGGCTACAGGGGTCAATCAGCCCCAGCATTTT.

This clone was picked up one time. The chain recombines TRBV9 with TRBJ2-1; 9 nucleotides align to TRBD2. After removal of 0 bases from V and 0 bases from J, the junction contained 7 bases not matched to a gene. This CDR3 comprises 18 residues. Germline V gene lookup returns CDR1 SGDLS and CDR2 YYNGEE. The CDR3 DNA reads TGTGCCAGCAGCGTAGCGGGGCTAGCGGGGAGCTCCTACAATGAGCAGTTCTTC. Residues: CASSVAGLAGSSYNEQFF.